This T cell receptor (beta chain) appears in the sequencing data of a study of shared clonotypes between healthy human individuals. Study-level background: Used for every donor were three CD4 naive, three CD4 memory, two CD8 naive and one CD8 memory plate. Study observations and caveats: Only a few donors were included, so the genetic and exposure-history diversity represented was limited. Depth was large, yet rarefaction showed that sorted-subset sequencing was incomplete. When compared with the clonotypes that were shared by all four sorted-subset donors, the non-shared clonotypes turned out to have lower generation probabilities.

Here immunoSEQ multiplex PCR was the method, and the copy in TCRdb shows in-frame clones only, minus some. The table lists 980,000 or so clones, over 75% of them singletons. This clone was detected many times. Its target is unknown. The germline CDR1 and CDR2 sequences are SGHRS and YFSETQ. The J segment lost 7 bases and the V segment lost 4 bases, leaving 6 bases of the junction unmatched. The CDR3 totals 13 residues. The genes are TRBV5-1 and TRBJ2-3, with TRBD2 matching 7 bases. The sample comprised memory CD4+ T cells sorted from blood. Subset indicated: CD45RA-negative fraction. The receptor was derived from a man between 18 and 35 years old in good health. The DNA of the CDR3 is TGCGCCAGCAGCCGTGAGGGACTAAATACGCAGTATTTT. Its protein is CASSREGLNTQYF.